The 3 T cell receptor beta chains below all came from one sample that was sequenced in a study of early T cells in non-severe SARS-CoV-2 infection. TCRdb passed the 5' RACE reads through MiXCR, listing each CDR3 protein once. The sample has roughly 28,000 distinct CDR3 sequences, almost 4.5% seen once; the top ten hold roughly 5.3%. Sequences were obtained from whole blood. Receptors originate from an adult who was a healthcare worker with PCR-confirmed SARS-CoV-2 infection or an uninfected control (not recorded which).

There are a few counts of this clonotype. The chain combines TRBV5-4 with TRBJ1-2; TRBD1 matches at 8 bases. The trim removed 0 bases at V and 4 bases at J, leaving 5 bases unmatched. Germline CDR1 is SGHNT and CDR2 is YYREEE (reference sequence). The CDR3 sequence is 15 residues long. The CDR3 is CASSLGQGISYGYTF. In nucleotides, the CDR3 is TGTGCCAGCAGCTTGGGACAGGGGATTTCCTATGGCTACACCTTC.

This clonotype has at least ten counts. This chain connects TRBV12-3 or TRBV12-4 to TRBJ2-5, with TRBD2 identical over 8 bases. J gave up 4 bases and V 6 bases, and 10 bases lay outside the gene matches. CDR3 length: 15 residues. DNA of the CDR3: TGTGCCAGCAGCTTCGGACTAGCTGAGGCAGAGACCCAGTACTTC. Translating gives CASSFGLAEAETQYF.

Many counts were recorded for this clonotype. The chain employs TRBV1 and TRBJ1-2. TRBV1 is deemed a pseudogene. CDR3 size: 13 residues. As DNA, the CDR3 is TGCACCAGCAGCGGAGGCACGTCCGATGGCTACACCTTC. The encoded protein is CTSSGGTSDGYTF.